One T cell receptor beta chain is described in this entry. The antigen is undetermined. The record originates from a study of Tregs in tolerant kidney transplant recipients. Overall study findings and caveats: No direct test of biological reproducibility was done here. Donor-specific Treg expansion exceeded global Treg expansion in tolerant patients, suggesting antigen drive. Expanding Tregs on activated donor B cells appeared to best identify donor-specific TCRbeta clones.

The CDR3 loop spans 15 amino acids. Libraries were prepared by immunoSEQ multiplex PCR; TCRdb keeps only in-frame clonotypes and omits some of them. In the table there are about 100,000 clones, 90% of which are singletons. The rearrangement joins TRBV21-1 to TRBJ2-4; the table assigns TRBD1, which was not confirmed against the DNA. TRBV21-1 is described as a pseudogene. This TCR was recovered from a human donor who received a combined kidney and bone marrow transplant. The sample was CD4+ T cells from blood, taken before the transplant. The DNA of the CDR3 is TGTGCCAGCAGCTCGGAGCAGGACAGGGTGGCCATTCAGTACTTC. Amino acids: CASSSEQDRVAIQYF.